Below, 6 T cell receptor beta chains from the same sample are listed, as sequenced in a study of OX40 agonist ivuxolimab in advanced cancers. Some clones are missing from TCRdb's copy, which holds only in-frame ones; the method was immunoSEQ multiplex PCR. The sample includes approximately 60,000 clones, approximately 86% of them seen just once. The sample consisted of CD4+ or CD8+ T cells sorted from blood, taken in a trial of the OX40 agonist ivuxolimab. These receptors all stem from an adult with an advanced solid tumor such as melanoma, head and neck, liver or kidney cancer.

The rearrangement uses TRBV5-5 and TRBJ2-6; D gene uncertain. Trimming cost V 0 bases and J 1 base, with 5 bases left between them. The V gene's germline CDR1 is SGHKS and CDR2 YYEKEE (reference sequence). The CDR3 spans 15 residues. CDR3 region: CASSLVGSGANVLTF. DNA for the CDR3: TGTGCCAGCAGCTTGGTCGGTTCTGGGGCCAACGTCCTGACTTTC.

The chain joins TRBV7-8 to TRBJ1-4, with D perhaps matching TRBD1 (5 bases). The CDR3 sequence is 15 residues long. CDR1 is SGHVS, CDR2 FQNEAQ, per germline. Trimming shortened V by 6 bases and J by 2 bases, and 13 bases separated the two germline ends. The CDR3 sequence: CASRKRGSTNEKLFF. CDR3 in DNA: TGTGCCAGCAGAAAAAGGGGTTCCACTAATGAAAAACTGTTTTTT.

The chain couples TRBV7-9 to TRBJ2-1, with 9 bases aligning to TRBD1. CDR1 is SEHNR and CDR2 is FQNEAQ in the germline V gene (reference sequence). Trimming removed 2 bases from V and 4 bases from J; junction bases left unmatched: 6. The CDR3 totals 16 residues. The CDR3, as DNA: TGTGCCAGCAGCTTACCACAGGGGGCTTCTTACAATGAGCAGTTCTTC. Protein: CASSLPQGASYNEQFF.

The V and J genes are TRBV30 and TRBJ1-5, with unresolved D. Germline CDR1 reads GTSNPN; CDR2 reads SVGIG (reference sequence). Trimming removed 1 base from V and 3 bases from J, with 7 bases in between. This CDR3 has 13 residues. The CDR3 nucleotides read TGTGCCTGGAGTGCTGGTCCCAATCAGCCCCAGCATTTT. Amino acids: CAWSAGPNQPQHF. Supplemented by reference TRBV30 and TRBJ1-5, the full variable domain reads SQTIHQWPATLVQPVGSPLSLECTVEGTSNPNLYWYRQAAGRGLQLLFYSVGIGQISSEVPQNLSASRPQDRQFILSSKKLLLSDSGFYLCAWSAGPNQPQHFGDGTRLSIL.

The chain joins TRBV19 to TRBJ1-2, with TRBD1 as a possible D gene (5 bases). With 5 bases removed from V and 7 bases from J, the gap between germline ends came to 17 bases. CDR1 is LNHDA, CDR2 SQIVND, per germline (reference sequence). The CDR3 sequence is 14 residues long. The CDR3 loop is CASSQGSFNAGYTF. In DNA, the CDR3 is TGTGCCAGTAGTCAGGGCAGCTTCAATGCTGGCTACACCTTC.

CDR3 in amino acids: CASSSGQFYGYTF. CDR3 DNA sequence: TGTGCCAGCAGCTCCGGACAGTTCTATGGCTACACCTTC. The V gene is TRBV11-2, the J gene TRBJ1-2; tentative D call: TRBD1 (6 bases). Germline CDR1 reads SGHAT; CDR2 reads FQNNGV. V was clipped by 4 bases and J by 4 bases, with 10 bases between them. The CDR3 runs to 13 residues.